This T cell receptor (beta chain) stems from a study of cytomegalovirus exposure and HLA in healthy donors. Findings of the study overall: A later examination showed that TCR association rates differed by HLA locus, with DRB1 most and HLA-C fewest.

The PCR made use of 60 Vbeta and 13 Jbeta primers. Method: immunoSEQ multiplex PCR; TCRdb's copy keeps in-frame clones and lacks some. The table shows 150,000 or so clones, with around three quarters occurring only once. As concerns this clone: Its antigen is as yet unknown.

It was healthy bone marrow donors who served as donors. Sequencing was carried out using PBMCs. This clonotype was obtained from a man aged 35 to 55 in good health and CMV-seronegative.

The CDR3 bases are TGTGCCACCAGCCGTGGACAGCCTCTTGGAAACACCATATATTTT. Its translation is CATSRGQPLGNTIYF. The rearrangement joins TRBV15 to TRBJ1-3, with a tentative D call TRBD1 (6 bases). The germline V and J ends were trimmed by 5 bases and 3 bases, with 14 bases remaining between them. Per the germline V gene, CDR1 is LNHNV and CDR2 is YYDKDF (reference sequence). The CDR3 consists of 15 residues.